A single sample is the source of the 30 T cell receptor beta chains below, sequenced in a study of T cell clonality in common variable immunodeficiency (dated by TCRdb to 2015 to 2017). Receptors were amplified or captured by the immunoSEQ multiplex PCR assay. Here the immuneACCESS table is served through TCRdb, limited to in-frame sequences with V and J called. Missing clones are a known gap in these copies; in checked studies unresolved V genes cover under half, and the rest lacks a known reason. This sample was tabulated with over 45,000 clones, among which there are no singletons. The ten most abundant clones make up under 2% of the sample. The sequenced sample was peripheral blood mononuclear cells. The receptors here all came from a person between 18 and 69 years old in good health.

By proportion, this clone is medium-sized. From the germline J gene comes the end of the CDR3, since the read stops 3 residues before it. V and J are TRBV6-2 or TRBV6-3 and TRBJ2-5; 10 bases match TRBD1. CDR3 length: 16 residues. Trimming at V came to 8 bases and at J to 5 bases, leaving 14 bases not matched to a gene. CDR1 MNHEY and CDR2 SVGEGT come from the germline V gene. The covered CDR3 bases are TGTGCCAGCGGACAGGGGGAAGGGTTGGTACGCGAGACC. This gives the protein CASGQGEGLVRET. The entire CDR3 reads CASGQGEGLVRETQYF.

At least ten counts were recorded for this clone. The CDR3 end lies 3 residues beyond the end of the read and is filled in from the germline J gene. This chain links TRBV7-6 with TRBJ2-6; 8 nucleotides agree with TRBD2. J lost 1 base, V lost 5 bases, and 10 bases had no gene match. The germline CDR1 and CDR2 sequences are SGHVS and FNYEAQ. There are 18 residues in the CDR3. CDR3 amino acids: CASSPRGGLGSGANVLTF. The DNA read from the CDR3 is TGTGCCAGCAGCCCCCGGGGGGGTTTGGGATCTGGGGCCAACGTC.

In its sample, this clone was seen many times. The CDR3 is cut off 3 residues early in the read; its end comes from the germline J gene. The V call is TRBV29-1, the J call TRBJ2-7; TRBD1 is a possible D gene (6 bases). Trimming stripped 5 bases from V and 3 bases from J, with 14 bases between. Germline V lookup: CDR1 SQVTM, CDR2 ANQGSEA. The CDR3 is 13 amino acids. The CDR3 spells CSVTAGAVYEQYF. Partial CDR3 DNA: TGCAGCGTTACGGCAGGGGCTGTCTACGAG.

This clone occurred a few times. The read terminates 3 residues ahead of where the CDR3 ends, so the germline J gene completes it. This sequence joins TRBV25-1 and TRBJ1-2, with D perhaps matching TRBD1 (6 bases). Germline CDR1 and CDR2: MGHDK and SYGVNS. There are 11 residues in the CDR3. Trimming took 8 bases from V and 7 from J, leaving 11 bases between them. The CDR3 here is CASEGESGYTF. The sequenced part of the CDR3 DNA is TGTGCCAGCGAGGGGGAGAGTGGC.

This clone showed up many times. The sequence runs out 3 residues before the end of the CDR3; the remainder is reconstructed from the germline J gene. The V gene is TRBV19, the J gene TRBJ2-1; D remains unclear. Germline values: CDR1 LNHDA, CDR2 SQIVND (reference sequence). V shed 3 bases and J shed 2 bases, with 11 bases lying between them. CDR3 length: 15 residues. The DNA read from the CDR3 is TGTGCCAGTAGTATGCAGGCAGGAACCTACAATGAG. It specifies CASSMQAGTYNE. The whole CDR3 reads CASSMQAGTYNEQFF.

This clone was detected a few times. The observed sequence ends 3 residues before the CDR3 terminus, with the missing tail filled in from the germline J gene. The chain employs TRBV30 and TRBJ2-1; 9 bases align to TRBD2. With V trimmed by 2 bases and J by 9 bases, 20 bases remained unmatched. The CDR3 sequence is 18 residues long. Germline CDR1 is GTSNPN and CDR2 is SVGIG (reference sequence). Incomplete CDR3 DNA: TGTGCCTGGAGTAGTCGTGGCCTACTGGCGGGAGGGCTGGGTGAG. This gives the protein CAWSSRGLLAGGLGE. The full CDR3 protein reads CAWSSRGLLAGGLGEQFF.

This clone was seen only a few times. The CDR3 is cut off 3 residues early in the read; its end comes from the germline J gene. This rearrangement joins TRBV30 to TRBJ2-2, with TRBD1 identical over 7 bases. The germline gives CDR1 GTSNPN, CDR2 SVGIG (reference sequence). This CDR3 is built from 17 residues. The covered CDR3 bases are TGTGCCTGGAACCTAAGGGGACAGCATGCAACTAATGAAAAG. Its translation: CAWNLRGQHATNEK. The whole CDR3 protein is CAWNLRGQHATNEKLFF.

This CDR3 reads CASSRQGSRPQHF. The part of the CDR3 DNA that was read is TGTGCCAGCTCCCGACAGGGGTCGCGGCCC. This chain joins TRBV7-2 and TRBJ1-5, with 8 bases identical to TRBD1. The missing CDR3 end, 3 residues past where the read stops, is filled in from the germline J gene. This CDR3 has 13 residues. From germline, CDR1 is SGHTA and CDR2 FQGNSA. J gave up 9 bases and V 8 bases, and 9 bases lay outside the gene matches. Combining the CDR3 with reference TRBV7-2 and TRBJ1-5 gives the whole variable domain GAGVSQSPSNKVTEKGKDVELRCDPISGHTALYWYRQSLGQGLEFLIYFQGNSAPDKSGLPSDRFSAERTGGSVSTLTIQRTQQEDSAVYLCASSRQGSRPQHFGDGTRLSIL.

For this clone: The read finishes 3 residues shy of the CDR3 end, and the germline J gene is used to complete it. This chain joins TRBV20-1 and TRBJ2-7; no firm D call. Germline CDR1 reads DFQATT; CDR2 reads SNEGSKA (reference sequence). CDR3 length equals 14 residues. Trimming cost V 6 bases and J 4 bases, with 19 bases left between them. CDR3 bases read: TGCAGTGCCAAGGGCAGGCAGTACCAGTACGAG. The encoded protein is CSAKGRQYQYE. The full CDR3 is CSAKGRQYQYEQYF.

This clone was detected many times. The read ends 3 residues early relative to the CDR3; the germline J gene fills the gap. The chain carries TRBV19 and TRBJ1-1; 8 bases line up with TRBD1. CDR3 length: 16 amino acids. CDR1 LNHDA and CDR2 SQIVND come from the germline V gene (reference sequence). J lost 0 bases, V lost 5 bases, and 8 bases had no gene match. The CDR3 region is CASSLTGTGVNTEAFF. Partial CDR3 DNA: TGTGCCAGTAGTTTAACCGGGACAGGTGTGAACACTGAA.

The CDR3 bases that were read are TGTGCCAGCTCACCTCGGACAGGCCCCTACGAG. Its translation is CASSPRTGPYE. The entire CDR3 protein is CASSPRTGPYEQYF. V is TRBV18 and J is TRBJ2-7, with 7 bases that match TRBD1. The read is 3 residues too short to cover the CDR3 end, so that end is filled in from the germline J gene. This CDR3 region has 14 residues. Germline-derived CDR1 and CDR2 are KGHSH and LQKENI. Trimming cost V 3 bases and J 2 bases; bases outside gene matches: 4.

This clone was counted many times. The DNA ends 3 residues before the CDR3 does, and the rest of the CDR3 is filled in from the germline J gene. The chain recombines TRBV7-9 with TRBJ2-1; possible D gene TRBD1, 5 bases. The CDR3 is 13 residues long. Per germline, CDR1 SEHNR and CDR2 FQNEAQ (reference sequence). V gave up 6 bases and J gave up 4 bases, with 10 bases separating them. The covered CDR3 bases are TGTGCCAGCAGTCATGACAGTTACAATGAG. Translation: CASSHDSYNE. The CDR3 as a whole reads CASSHDSYNEQFF.

This clone was observed at least ten times. From the germline J gene comes the end of the CDR3, since the read stops 3 residues before it. This chain uses TRBV7-3 with TRBJ1-2; no firm D call. Germline CDR1 is SGHTA and CDR2 is FQGTGA. The length of the CDR3 is 14 residues. The V and J ends lost 0 bases and 3 bases respectively, with 8 bases between them. CDR3 bases read: TGTGCCAGCAGCTTAACGCAGGCCGACTATGGC. Translation gives CASSLTQADYG. The entire CDR3 protein reads CASSLTQADYGYTF.

As for this clone: The read ends 3 residues shy of where the CDR3 ends; the end is completed using the germline J gene. V and J are TRBV30 and TRBJ1-1; no definite D call. The CDR3 length is 16 residues. Germline V CDR1 and CDR2: GTSNPN, SVGIG (reference sequence). CDR3 DNA, as far as it was read: TGTGCCTGGAGACCCCGTGACTCAAGCGCCCAAGAGACC. Its translation is CAWRPRDSSAQET. The entire CDR3 protein reads CAWRPRDSSAQETAFF.

This clone has more than one count but fewer than ten. Read coverage stops 3 residues before the CDR3 terminus; the germline J gene supplies the remainder. This chain joins TRBV7-2 and TRBJ2-3; TRBD1 matches 7 bases. Germline assignment: CDR1 SGHTA and CDR2 FQGNSA. The CDR3 runs to 16 residues. The CDR3 DNA, read in part, is TGTGCCAGCAGCTTAGCCCTGACAGGGATGGGGCAGCCG. Its protein product is CASSLALTGMGQP. In full, the CDR3 is CASSLALTGMGQPQYF.

This clone was picked up many times. The sequenced fragment ends 3 residues before the CDR3 boundary, so the rest is inferred from the germline J gene. The gene calls are TRBV19 and TRBJ2-1; 7 nucleotides align to TRBD1. CDR3 length: 15 residues. Germline values: CDR1 LNHDA, CDR2 SQIVND (reference sequence). The J segment lost 4 bases and the V segment lost 1 base, leaving 4 bases of the junction unmatched. The CDR3 bases that were read are TGTGCCAGTAGTATAGCGCGACAGGGTTACAATGAG. This translates into CASSIARQGYNE. The entire CDR3 is CASSIARQGYNEQFF.

This clone was observed at least ten times. Partial CDR3 DNA: TGTGCCTGGAGTGTCGAGCAGGCTAACTATGGC. Translating gives CAWSVEQANYG. The complete CDR3 sequence is CAWSVEQANYGYTF. The V and J genes are TRBV30 and TRBJ1-2; D is uncertain. The read terminates 3 residues ahead of where the CDR3 ends, so the germline J gene completes it. CDR1 is GTSNPN, CDR2 SVGIG, per germline (reference sequence). The CDR3 covers 14 residues. The V and J ends lost 0 bases and 0 bases respectively, with 8 bases between them.

In its sample, this clone was seen many times. Read data end 3 residues before the CDR3 end; the end is taken from the germline J gene. The J gene is TRBJ2-3, the V gene TRBV5-4; the match to TRBD2 covers 9 bases. The CDR3 is made up of 15 amino acids. Germline-derived CDR1 and CDR2 are SGHNT and YYREEE (reference sequence). The V and J ends lost 0 bases and 2 bases, in that order; junction bases with no gene match: 1. CDR3 DNA, as far as it was read: TGTGCCAGCAGCTTGGGCGGGGGGGTCACAGATACG. The encoded protein is CASSLGGGVTDT. The full-length CDR3 reads as CASSLGGGVTDTQYF.

Many counts were recorded for this clone. Read data end 3 residues before the CDR3 end; the end is taken from the germline J gene. V and J are TRBV11-2 and TRBJ2-2; D assignment may be TRBD1 or TRBD2 (5 bases each). The CDR3 runs 15 residues. The germline V gene has CDR1 SGHAT and CDR2 FQNNGV. V gave up 4 bases and J gave up 4 bases, with 13 bases separating them. Partial CDR3 DNA: TGTGCCAGCAGCTACGGGAAGGGGTCCACCGGGGAG. Protein: CASSYGKGSTGE. The entire CDR3 is CASSYGKGSTGELFF.

This clone was observed many times. The read stops 3 residues short of the end of the CDR3; the missing end is completed from the germline J gene. The chain couples TRBV7-6 to TRBJ2-3, with 12 bases fitting TRBD2. CDR3 length: 16 residues. From germline, CDR1 is SGHVS and CDR2 FNYEAQ. V gave up 5 bases and J gave up 1 base; unmatched junction bases: 4. Incomplete CDR3 DNA: TGTGCCAGCAGCCTGACTAGCGGGAGCGGCACAGATACG. It specifies CASSLTSGSGTDT. The entire CDR3 reads CASSLTSGSGTDTQYF.

This clone has at least ten counts. The CDR3 goes on 3 residues after the read ends, and that part is filled in from the germline J gene. The V and J genes are TRBV20-1 and TRBJ1-2; 10 nucleotides match TRBD1. CDR3 length equals 15 residues. CDR1 DFQATT and CDR2 SNEGSKA come from the germline V gene (reference sequence). The sequenced CDR3 bases are TGCAGTGCTAGAGTCACCCGGGACAGGGGCTGGAGC. Translation gives CSARVTRDRGWS. The entire CDR3 protein is CSARVTRDRGWSYTF.

This clone showed up many times. The read gets to within 3 residues of the CDR3 end, and the germline J gene fills in the rest. V gene TRBV29-1 combines with J gene TRBJ2-2, with 8 bases matching TRBD2. Germline values: CDR1 SQVTM, CDR2 ANQGSEA. Losses at the gene ends were 7 bases for V and 4 bases for J; bases not matched to a gene: 11. This CDR3 has 15 amino acids. The part of the CDR3 DNA that was read is TGCAGCGCTGGAGACGGGGGGGCCGGCACCGGGGAG. This translates into CSAGDGGAGTGE. The entire CDR3 sequence reads CSAGDGGAGTGELFF.

This clone occurred a few times. One end of the junction varies from germline; a read error may be responsible. The CDR3 end falls 3 residues outside the read, so it is completed with the germline J gene. V gene TRBV19 combines with J gene TRBJ2-5, with 9 bases identical to TRBD1. The CDR3 runs 14 residues. Germline V gene data show CDR1 as LNHDA and CDR2 as SQIVND (reference sequence). The covered CDR3 bases are TGTGCCAGTAGTAAACAGGGGGCGAAAGATACC. Translation: CASSKQGAKDT. The whole CDR3 reads CASSKQGAKDTQYF.

This clone showed up just a few times. The sequenced fragment ends 3 residues before the CDR3 boundary, so the rest is inferred from the germline J gene. The chain couples TRBV7-6 to TRBJ2-3; TRBD1 matches at 10 bases. This CDR3 is built from 15 residues. CDR1 is SGHVS and CDR2 is FNYEAQ in the germline V gene. The DNA read from the CDR3 is TGTGCCAGCAGCTCCGATTCGGAGACAGGGGGCTCG. Residues: CASSSDSETGGS. The complete CDR3 sequence is CASSSDSETGGSQYF.

Many counts were recorded for this clone. The CDR3 goes on 3 residues after the read ends, and that part is filled in from the germline J gene. The V call is TRBV7-6, the J call TRBJ2-6, with TRBD1 as a possible D gene (6 bases). The CDR3 contains 17 residues. The V gene's germline CDR1 is SGHVS and CDR2 FNYEAQ. V lost 1 base, J lost 2 bases, and 12 bases lay in between. This CDR3 reads CASSLGLRGTGANVLTF. CDR3 DNA (partial): TGTGCCAGCAGCTTAGGTCTCAGGGGAACTGGGGCCAACGTC. The entire variable domain, with the rest obtained from reference TRBV7-6 and TRBJ2-6, is as follows: GAGVSQSPRYKVTKRGQDVALRCDPISGHVSLYWYRQALGQGPEFLTYFNYEAQQDKSGLPNDRFSAERPEGSISTLTIQRTEQRDSAMYRCASSLGLRGTGANVLTFGAGSRLTVL.

This clone occurred many times. Read data end 3 residues before the CDR3 end; the end is taken from the germline J gene. The V gene is TRBV7-6, the J gene TRBJ1-4, with TRBD1 as a possible D gene (5 bases). V gave up 2 bases and J gave up 3 bases, with 10 bases separating them. The CDR3 covers 15 residues. Looked up from germline, CDR1 is SGHVS and CDR2 is FNYEAQ. The sequenced CDR3 bases are TGTGCCAGCAGCTTAAGAGGGGCGGCTAATGAAAAA. This sequence encodes CASSLRGAANEK. The complete CDR3 sequence is CASSLRGAANEKLFF.

This clone occurred many times. The read ends 3 residues early relative to the CDR3; the germline J gene fills the gap. J is TRBJ2-2 and V is TRBV7-8, with D perhaps matching TRBD1 (6 bases). CDR3 length equals 15 residues. Germline CDR1 reads SGHVS; CDR2 reads FQNEAQ. Trimming took off 0 bases at V and 7 bases at J, with 12 bases between the two ends. The CDR3 loop is CASSLASAGVGELFF. The sequenced CDR3 bases are TGTGCCAGCAGCTTAGCGTCCGCAGGGGTCGGGGAG.

This clone was picked up many times. The read terminates 3 residues before the CDR3 end, so the remaining end is supplied by the germline J gene. The chain employs TRBV5-4 and TRBJ2-5; D may be TRBD2 (6 bases). Germline CDR1 SGHNT, CDR2 YYREEE (reference sequence). CDR3 length: 15 amino acids. The V end lost 0 bases, the J end lost 4 bases, and 13 bases lay between the germline ends. CDR3 protein: CASSLDQGGRETQYF. Incomplete CDR3 DNA: TGTGCCAGCAGCTTGGATCAGGGAGGTAGAGAGACC.

This clone was recorded at least ten times. The read gets to within 3 residues of the CDR3 end, and the germline J gene fills in the rest. The chain is built from TRBV18 and TRBJ1-6; TRBD1 agrees at 9 bases. The CDR3 covers 17 residues. The germline V gene has CDR1 KGHSH and CDR2 LQKENI. V shed 4 bases, J shed 5 bases, and the junction held 9 bases outside the gene matches. The CDR3 sequence is CASSRLQGAENNSPLHF. The sequenced part of the CDR3 DNA is TGTGCCAGCTCACGACTACAGGGGGCTGAGAATAATTCACCC.

This clone was found many times. The read gets to within 3 residues of the CDR3 end, and the germline J gene fills in the rest. The rearrangement uses TRBV9 and TRBJ2-5; 7 bases align to TRBD1. V shed 3 bases and J 2 bases; nucleotides not matched to a gene: 7. CDR1 is SGDLS and CDR2 is YYNGEE in the germline V gene. The CDR3 has 15 residues. The covered CDR3 bases are TGTGCCAGCAGCGCCACGACAGGGATACAAGAGACC. Its translation: CASSATTGIQET. The whole CDR3 protein reads CASSATTGIQETQYF.